The 9 T cell receptor beta chains given below trace back to one sample, sequenced in a study of blood T cell repertoires in COVID-19. Method: immunoSEQ multiplex PCR; TCRdb's copy keeps in-frame clones and lacks some. The sample has more than 45,000 clones, roughly 86% seen once. The sequenced material came from peripheral blood. These receptors all stem from a human donor with active COVID-19. The donor label of this sample is uncertain.

This sequence joins TRBV6-2 or TRBV6-3 and TRBJ2-7; 9 bases are shared with TRBD1. This CDR3 comprises 15 residues. The germline gives CDR1 MNHEY, CDR2 SVGEGT. V lost 6 bases to trimming and J lost 2 bases; unmatched junction nucleotides: 8. The CDR3 DNA reads TGTGCCAGCAGCGGGGACAGGGTGTACACCTACGAGCAGTACTTC. Translation: CASSGDRVYTYEQYF.

The chain joins TRBV5-1 to TRBJ2-3; 7 bases fit TRBD2. Losses at the gene ends were 0 bases for V and 4 bases for J; bases not matched to a gene: 5. Germline V gives CDR1 SGHRS, CDR2 YFSETQ. This CDR3 region has 15 residues. DNA of the CDR3: TGCGCCAGCAGCTTGGTACTAGCGTTCGCAGATACGCAGTATTTT. Protein sequence: CASSLVLAFADTQYF.

J is TRBJ2-7 and V is TRBV27, with TRBD1 matching 7 bases. V was pared by 9 bases and J by 2 bases, with 7 bases of the junction left unmatched. CDR3 length: 13 amino acids. From germline, CDR1 is MNHEY and CDR2 SMNVEV (reference sequence). CDR3 loop: CASRKGQAYEQYF. The CDR3 DNA reads TGTGCCAGTCGAAAAGGACAGGCCTACGAGCAGTACTTC.

The chain couples TRBV6-6 to TRBJ1-2; D is perhaps TRBD1 (5 bases). Germline CDR1 MNHNY, CDR2 SVGAGI (reference sequence). Trimming left V 0 bases short and J 3 bases short, with 14 bases between. This CDR3 is built from 16 residues. CDR3 nucleotide sequence: TGTGCCAGCAGTTACTCGTGGGGCATGGATGACTATGGCTACACCTTC. Translating it yields CASSYSWGMDDYGYTF.

The chain links TRBV3-1 (or the pseudogene TRBV3-2) to TRBJ2-6; 12 bases line up with TRBD1. V trimming: 0 bases; J trimming: 2 bases; junction bases outside the gene matches: 2. This CDR3 is 18 amino acids long. From germline, CDR1 is LGHDT and CDR2 YNNKEL (reference sequence). CDR3 sequence (DNA): TGTGCCAGCAGCCAAGACGGGACAGGGGGCCCTGGGGCCAACGTCCTGACTTTC. It translates to CASSQDGTGGPGANVLTF.

The V and J genes are TRBV19 and TRBJ1-5; D possibly corresponds to TRBD1 (5 bases). The CDR3 runs 16 residues. Germline lookup yields CDR1 LNHDA and CDR2 SQIVND (reference sequence). The V end was cut by 7 bases, the J end by 0 bases, with 16 bases between. This CDR3 is CASTPYGHHSNQPQHF. The CDR3 DNA is TGTGCCAGTACCCCCTACGGACACCATAGCAATCAGCCCCAGCATTTT.

This clone was counted between two and nine times. This chain uses TRBV6-6 with TRBJ1-1; D uncertain. This CDR3 has 14 amino acids. V lost 5 bases and J 4 bases, leaving 14 bases between the germline ends. CDR1 is MNHNY, CDR2 SVGAGI, per germline (reference sequence). CDR3 amino acids: CASSTRGDGTEAFF. DNA for the CDR3: TGTGCCAGCAGTACCCGGGGAGACGGCACTGAAGCTTTCTTT.

This rearrangement joins TRBV2 to TRBJ2-2; 13 bases align to TRBD2. CDR1 is SNHLY and CDR2 is FYNNEI in the germline V gene. V trimming: 8 bases; J trimming: 5 bases; junction bases outside the gene matches: 5. The CDR3 covers 15 residues. The CDR3 sequence is CASGGLAGETGELFF. In DNA form, the CDR3 reads TGTGCCAGCGGAGGACTAGCGGGGGAAACCGGGGAGCTGTTTTTT.

This clone was seen many times. This chain connects TRBV27 to TRBJ2-1; 10 nucleotides agree with TRBD2. V lost 5 bases to trimming and J lost 9 bases; unmatched junction nucleotides: 10. Germline V CDR1 and CDR2: MNHEY, SMNVEV (reference sequence). The CDR3 is made up of 15 amino acids. The CDR3 spells CASSISLAGVSEQFF. Here the CDR3 DNA reads TGTGCCAGCAGTATCTCCCTAGCGGGAGTGTCTGAGCAGTTCTTC.